The 19 T cell receptor beta chains below were found in one sample sequenced in a study of CD4 T cells in relation to SARS-CoV-2 and coronaviruses. Produced via immunoSEQ multiplex PCR; TCRdb's table is partial and in-frame only. Of around 34,000 clones listed, more than 60% are singletons. Antigens of these TCRs are unknown. Sample: memory CD4+ T cells from PBMCs, cultured in vitro. These receptors all stem from an adult with COVID-19.

This chain uses TRBV5-4 with TRBJ2-5; 12 bases line up with TRBD2. The germline V gene encodes CDR1 SGHNT and CDR2 YYREEE (reference sequence). V lost 3 bases, J lost 6 bases, and 9 bases stayed unmatched. The CDR3 runs to 16 residues. The DNA of the CDR3 is TGTGCCAGCAGCTCGCCCCCGACTAGCGGGAGTCAGACCCAGTACTTC. Translation gives CASSSPPTSGSQTQYF.

This clone was counted once. This chain joins TRBV10-2 and TRBJ2-5, with D possibly being TRBD1 (6 bases). This CDR3 region has 16 residues. V dropped 3 bases and J dropped 5 bases, with 19 bases sitting between them. Looked up from germline, CDR1 is WSHSY and CDR2 is SAAADI. The CDR3 here is CASSDRRRGSRETQYF. The DNA for the CDR3 is TGCGCCAGCAGTGATCGCCGCAGGGGCAGTCGGGAGACCCAGTACTTC.

This chain joins TRBV2 and TRBJ1-5; D not certain. Trimming left V 5 bases short and J 5 bases short, with 13 bases between. CDR3 length equals 14 residues. Germline V gene lookup returns CDR1 SNHLY and CDR2 FYNNEI. The CDR3 DNA is TGTGCCAGCAGTCGGGGTAGGACGTATCAGCCCCAGCATTTT. It codes for CASSRGRTYQPQHF.

The chain uses TRBV28 and TRBJ2-1; 9 bases align to TRBD1. CDR3 size: 15 residues. In germline, CDR1 is MDHEN, CDR2 SYDVKM. Trimming removed 6 bases from V and 3 bases from J; junction bases left unmatched: 6. CDR3 loop: CASSPTGGSYNEQFF. For the CDR3, the DNA is TGTGCCAGCAGCCCGACAGGGGGAAGCTACAATGAGCAGTTCTTC.

The chain couples TRBV29-1 to TRBJ1-1; 9 positions agree with TRBD1. The V gene's germline CDR1 is SQVTM and CDR2 ANQGSEA. The length of the CDR3 is 14 residues. V lost 4 bases, J lost 1 base, and 4 bases stayed unmatched. CDR3 sequence: CSVGGQGRNTEAFF. The DNA of the CDR3 is TGCAGCGTTGGGGGACAGGGACGGAACACTGAAGCTTTCTTT.

The chain combines TRBV19 with TRBJ2-2; 8 bases agree with TRBD1. With V trimmed by 10 bases and J by 2 bases, 12 bases remained unmatched. Germline assignment: CDR1 LNHDA and CDR2 SQIVND (reference sequence). CDR3 length equals 16 residues. The DNA for the CDR3 is TGTGCCACCTCCTCCCCAGGACAGGGAAACACCGGGGAGCTGTTTTTT. As protein: CATSSPGQGNTGELFF.

There are a few counts of this clone. The rearrangement links TRBV2 to TRBJ2-7, with 8 bases identical to TRBD1. The CDR3 has 15 residues. V was clipped by 2 bases and J by 2 bases; unmatched bases: 5. Germline CDR1 is SNHLY and CDR2 is FYNNEI. Written as DNA, the CDR3 is TGTGCCAGCAGTGAAAGCGGACAGGGTACCTACGAGCAGTACTTC. Protein product: CASSESGQGTYEQYF.

V usage is TRBV5-4 and J usage is TRBJ1-1, with unresolved D. Trimming took off 1 base at V and 5 bases at J, with 6 bases between the two ends. CDR3 length equals 12 residues. From germline, CDR1 is SGHNT and CDR2 YYREEE (reference sequence). CDR3 coding DNA: TGTGCCAGCAGCTTGATACAAACTGAAGCTTTCTTT. Translation: CASSLIQTEAFF.

The CDR3 nucleotides are TGTGCCTCCGGGACGTCCCCTGGAAACACCATATATTTT. This translates into CASGTSPGNTIYF. The rearrangement links TRBV10-3 to TRBJ1-3; D possibly corresponds to TRBD1 (5 bases). The CDR3 extends over 13 amino acids. Deletions cut 11 bases from V and 2 bases from J, with 13 bases between. The germline V gene has CDR1 ENHRY and CDR2 SYGVKD.

This clone was detected a few times. The rearrangement joins TRBV4-2 to TRBJ1-6; D unresolved. Trimming stripped 0 bases from V and 6 bases from J, with 12 bases between. Germline CDR1 is LGHNA and CDR2 is YNFKEQ. The CDR3 spans 16 residues. The CDR3 nucleotides read TGTGCCAGCAGCCAAGATGATGTGGGAGGTAATTCACCCCTCCACTTT. Protein: CASSQDDVGGNSPLHF.

This chain connects TRBV28 to TRBJ2-2; TRBD2 is a possible D gene (5 bases). V was cut by 7 bases and J by 7 bases, with 13 bases left in between. In germline, CDR1 is MDHEN, CDR2 SYDVKM. CDR3 size: 13 residues. This CDR3 reads CASIRDLGGELFF. In DNA, the CDR3 is TGTGCCAGCATACGGGATTTGGGCGGGGAGCTGTTTTTT. Combining the CDR3 with reference TRBV28 and TRBJ2-2 gives the whole variable domain DVKVTQSSRYLVKRTGEKVFLECVQDMDHENMFWYRQDPGLGLRLIYFSYDVKMKEKGDIPEGYSVSREKKERFSLILESASTNQTSMYLCASIRDLGGELFFGEGSRLTVL.

The chain carries TRBV6-6 and TRBJ2-3; 9 nucleotides agree with TRBD2. Germline loops: CDR1 MNHNY, CDR2 SVGAGI (reference sequence). V was pared by 6 bases and J by 2 bases, with 6 bases of the junction left unmatched. The CDR3 loop spans 15 amino acids. DNA of the CDR3: TGTGCCAGCAGGCAAGCGGGAGGACCCACAGATACGCAGTATTTT. Protein sequence: CASRQAGGPTDTQYF.

The rearrangement joins TRBV2 to TRBJ2-1; 11 positions match TRBD1. Germline V CDR1 and CDR2: SNHLY, FYNNEI. V was pared by 11 bases and J by 5 bases, with 8 bases of the junction left unmatched. This CDR3 is 14 amino acids long. Here the CDR3 reads CARQGQGVHNEQFF. The CDR3 nucleotides read TGTGCCCGTCAGGGACAGGGGGTGCACAATGAGCAGTTCTTC.

The chain joins TRBV6-5 to TRBJ1-1; no clear D gene. Germline CDR1 and CDR2: MNHEY and SVGAGI. V shed 0 bases and J shed 4 bases, with 12 bases lying between them. The CDR3 is made up of 15 amino acids. CDR3 sequence reads: CASSYSGPAGTEAFF. CDR3 in DNA: TGTGCCAGCAGTTACTCAGGCCCGGCAGGCACTGAAGCTTTCTTT.

This clone was detected once. The gene calls are TRBV12-3 or TRBV12-4 and TRBJ2-7; TRBD1 agrees at 8 bases. Trimming cost V 5 bases and J 3 bases; bases outside gene matches: 3. The CDR3 has 13 amino acids. The CDR3 region has the DNA TGTGCCAGCAGTCCCGGGACAGGCTACGAGCAGTACTTC. Its protein is CASSPGTGYEQYF.

The chain employs TRBV4-1 and TRBJ2-3; maybe TRBD2 (5 bases). CDR3 size: 15 residues. Germline V gives CDR1 MGHRA, CDR2 YSYEKL. Trimming pared 6 bases from V and 0 bases from J, leaving 13 bases between. The CDR3 loop is CASRLRDSSTDTQYF. The CDR3 nucleotides read TGCGCCAGCAGGCTGAGGGATTCTAGCACAGATACGCAGTATTTT.

The chain couples TRBV11-2 to TRBJ2-7; D is unresolved. The CDR3 loop spans 13 amino acids. Trimming stripped 5 bases from V and 4 bases from J, with 12 bases between. Germline V gives CDR1 SGHAT, CDR2 FQNNGV. This chain's CDR3 is CASSVGMGYEQYF. The CDR3 DNA sequence: TGTGCCAGCAGCGTAGGAATGGGGTACGAGCAGTACTTC.

This clone was counted only a few times. The genes are TRBV28 and TRBJ2-7, with TRBD1 matching 9 bases. With V trimmed by 2 bases and J by 4 bases, 6 bases remained unmatched. CDR1 and CDR2 from the germline V gene are MDHEN and SYDVKM. This CDR3 spans 15 amino acids. This CDR3 reads CASSLGQGSGYEQYF. The CDR3 DNA is TGTGCCAGCAGTTTAGGACAGGGGTCCGGGTACGAGCAGTACTTC.

DNA for the CDR3: TGTGCCAGTAGTCCCCCCGGGACTAGCGGGAGGTTGTCCTACAATGAGCAGTTCTTC. As protein: CASSPPGTSGRLSYNEQFF. The J gene is TRBJ2-1, the V gene TRBV19; 15 bases are a match to TRBD2. V lost 5 bases to trimming and J lost 1 base; unmatched junction nucleotides: 9. The CDR3 covers 19 residues. Germline CDR1 is LNHDA and CDR2 is SQIVND (reference sequence).